This T cell receptor beta chain was retrieved from a study of human T cells and chemical hapten exposure (dated by TCRdb to 2020 to 2022). With regard to the full study: For sensitization, 2% DPC in acetone was applied to a 2 cm by 2 cm area of upper inner arm skin. Libraries were combined into a pool for sequencing, and differences in TCR yield between samples came mainly from small differences in library volumes within the pool. Patch testing was performed on the upper back with Finn chambers containing 0.01% DPC, and the patch tests were scored after 6 days according to International Contact Dermatitis Research Group standards. Under 30 alopecia patients gave blood for TCR sequencing at one to four time points (pre-sensitization, 2, 6 and 24 weeks). Peripheral blood TCR repertoire changes were tracked in vivo in alopecia patients during primary and secondary sensitization to the hapten diphenylcyclopropenone (DPC). Patients additionally received weekly therapeutic DPC doses to the scalp throughout the roughly 24-week study period. The mostly female patient cohort included alopecia areata with under or over 50% scalp involvement, alopecia totalis and alopecia universalis. Blood samples were taken from patients before sensitization (week 0) and at 2, 6 and about 24 weeks after DPC sensitization. Points the paper makes about the study in general: DPC sensitization did not change how many TCRs were above 1 in 1000 frequency, and no evidence was found of alterations in global repertoire structure. Expanded TCRs formed significantly more large CDR3 similarity clusters than pre-sensitization or healthy control sets, consistent with antigen-driven responses. After repeated subsampling, changes were observed in the strength of the expansion versus patch-test correlation and in the threshold at which the correlation became significant. All patients had alopecia, a presumed autoimmune disease, so their immune response might differ from that of healthy individuals. Patch test score correlated positively with the number of PT1 expanded TCRs, reaching significance at thresholds 8, 16 and 32 but not at 4.

Per the publication, the time point label means: patch test 1, 2 weeks after DPC sensitization. The treatment or condition label corresponds to: therapeutic diphenylcyclopropenone sensitization with weekly scalp DPC. At each patch-test visit, blood was drawn before the patch test was applied. Patients were considered eligible if aged 18 to 70, diagnosed with alopecia and deemed suitable for DPC therapy, and patients were excluded if pregnant. Total RNA was extracted from unfractionated whole blood that had been collected in Tempus Blood RNA tubes. Library preparation used RACE. The sequencer was a NextSeq 500. During library preparation, unique molecular identifiers were attached to individual cDNA molecules so that TCRs could be counted quantitatively and reproducibly. Both TCR alpha and TCR beta chains were sequenced from each blood RNA sample. Processing in the source paper ran as follows. The median number of TCRs per sample was 85,000 to 100,000, ranging from roughly 23,224 to 690,600. The Decombinator software suite was used to annotate the V, J and CDR3 of the TCR reads. To make PS versus PT1 abundance plots, every sample was subsampled to the same number of TCRs (28,000). TCRs were defined as expanded if absent before sensitization and observed at least eight times at the 2-week time point. The public reads were run again by TCRdb, first through fastp at Q25 and then through MiXCR, and only productive beta chains were kept. CDR3 protein duplicates are merged, each entry listing the most common genes and DNA. Clone size and V and J calls follow TCRdb, not the original study. The sample table holds fewer than 200,000 distinct CDR3 sequences, of which approximately 20% were seen once. The top ten clones comprise under 7% of the sample.

Worth noting for this clonotype: Its antigen is still unknown. Base qualities are not at hand, and no much larger clone is one base apart.

V loses 4 bases, J loses 6 bases, and the germline ends lie 9 bases apart. Looking up the germline V gene (reference sequence) yields CDR1 SEHNR and CDR2 FQNEAQ. The CDR3 runs 13 amino acids, cysteine and phenylalanine included. The CDR3 DNA has 39 bases and is translated from base 1. The sequence joins TRBV7-9 to TRBJ2-2, with the D gene uncertain. Sample: whole blood, taken in connection with sensitization to the hapten diphenylcyclopropenone (DPC). The TCR was taken from a woman aged 45-60 years with alopecia areata. Some clones in this sample may be carry-over from other donors' samples. CDR3 region: CASSSRFAGELFF. The DNA sequence follows: TGTGCCAGCAGCTCCCGGTTCGCCGGGGAGCTGTTTTTT.